This T cell receptor (beta chain) was obtained from a study of T cells in narcolepsy. Findings and caveats of the study: Same-patient CSF and blood CD4+ T cell clonotypes included HCRT-specific and TRIB2-specific autoreactive ones.

Of note for this clone: Its target is unknown.

Germline lookup yields CDR1 MDHEN and CDR2 SYDVKM. J gave up 5 bases and V 2 bases, and 6 bases lay outside the gene matches. The CDR3 is 15 residues long. The method was immunoSEQ multiplex PCR; TCRdb's version includes in-frame clones alone and lacks a portion of them. The sample yields about 34,000 clones, about 81% seen once. Sequencing was done on a sample of CD45RA- memory CD4+ T cells from PBMCs. The TCR sequence derives from a human donor with narcolepsy. This chain connects TRBV28 to TRBJ2-7, with TRBD1 identical over 10 bases. The CDR3 here is CASSLAGTGDDEQYF. The CDR3 DNA is TGTGCCAGCAGTTTAGCCGGGACAGGGGACGACGAGCAGTACTTC.